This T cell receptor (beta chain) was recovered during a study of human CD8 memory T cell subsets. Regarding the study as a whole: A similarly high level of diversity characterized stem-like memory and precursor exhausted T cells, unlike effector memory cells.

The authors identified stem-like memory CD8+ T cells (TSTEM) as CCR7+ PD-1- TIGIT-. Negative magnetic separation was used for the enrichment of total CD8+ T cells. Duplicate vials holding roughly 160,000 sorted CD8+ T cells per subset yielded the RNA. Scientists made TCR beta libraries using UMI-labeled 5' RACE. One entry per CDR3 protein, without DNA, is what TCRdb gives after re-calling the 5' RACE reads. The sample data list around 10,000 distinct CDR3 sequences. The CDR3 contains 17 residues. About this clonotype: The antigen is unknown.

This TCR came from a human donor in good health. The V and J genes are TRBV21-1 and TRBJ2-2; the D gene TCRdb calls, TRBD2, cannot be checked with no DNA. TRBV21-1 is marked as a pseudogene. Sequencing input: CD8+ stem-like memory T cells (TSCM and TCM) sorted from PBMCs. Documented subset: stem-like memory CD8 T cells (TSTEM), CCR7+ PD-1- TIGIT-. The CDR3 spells CASSKRRDYSAGGELFF.